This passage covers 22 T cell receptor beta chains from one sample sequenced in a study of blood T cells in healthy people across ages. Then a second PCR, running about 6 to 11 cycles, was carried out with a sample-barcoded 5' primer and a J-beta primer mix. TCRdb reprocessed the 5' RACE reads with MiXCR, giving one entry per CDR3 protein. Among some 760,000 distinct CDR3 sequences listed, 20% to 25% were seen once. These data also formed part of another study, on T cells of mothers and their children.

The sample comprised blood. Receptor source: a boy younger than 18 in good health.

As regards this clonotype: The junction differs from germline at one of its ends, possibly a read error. The CDR3 here is CSASGGRVTDTQYF. DNA of the CDR3: TGCAGTGCTAGCGGCGGGAGGGTTACAGATACACAGTATTTT. This chain connects TRBV20-1 to TRBJ2-3; 9 bases align to TRBD2. Germline V gives CDR1 DFQATT, CDR2 SNEGSKA (reference sequence). This CDR3 region has 14 residues.

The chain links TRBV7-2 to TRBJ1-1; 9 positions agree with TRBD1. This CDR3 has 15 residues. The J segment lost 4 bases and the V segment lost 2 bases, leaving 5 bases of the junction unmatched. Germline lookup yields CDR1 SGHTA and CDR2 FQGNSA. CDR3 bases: TGTGCCAGCAGCTTAACAGGGGGCGGAAGCACTGAAGCTTTCTTT. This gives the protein CASSLTGGGSTEAFF.

CDR3 DNA: TGTGCCAGCAGCCGCAAGCGGGGGGTGTACCAAGAGACCCAGTACTTC. Translation: CASSRKRGVYQETQYF. V is TRBV12-3 or TRBV12-4 and J is TRBJ2-5; TRBD2 matches at 9 bases. V lost 6 bases, J lost 0 bases, and 8 bases stayed unmatched. This CDR3 contains 16 residues.

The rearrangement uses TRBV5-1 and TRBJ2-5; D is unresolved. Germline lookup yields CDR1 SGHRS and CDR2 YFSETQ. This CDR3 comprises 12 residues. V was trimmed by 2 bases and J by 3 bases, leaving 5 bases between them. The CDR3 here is CASSLTKETQYF. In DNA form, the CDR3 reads TGCGCCAGCAGCTTAACTAAAGAGACCCAGTACTTC.

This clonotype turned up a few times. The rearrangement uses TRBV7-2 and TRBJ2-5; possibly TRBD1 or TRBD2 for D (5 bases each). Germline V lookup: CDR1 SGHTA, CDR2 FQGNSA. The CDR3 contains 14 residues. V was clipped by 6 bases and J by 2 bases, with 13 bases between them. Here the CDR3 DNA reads TGTGCCAGCAGGCCTTGGGGGTCACAAGAGACCCAGTACTTC. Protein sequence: CASRPWGSQETQYF.

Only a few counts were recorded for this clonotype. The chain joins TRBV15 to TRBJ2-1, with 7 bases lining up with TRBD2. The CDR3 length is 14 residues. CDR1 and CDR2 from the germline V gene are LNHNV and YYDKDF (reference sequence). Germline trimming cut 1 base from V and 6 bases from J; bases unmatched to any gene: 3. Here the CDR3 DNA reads TGTGCCACCAGCAGAGGCGGGAGTAGCAATGAGCAGTTCTTC. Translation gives CATSRGGSSNEQFF.

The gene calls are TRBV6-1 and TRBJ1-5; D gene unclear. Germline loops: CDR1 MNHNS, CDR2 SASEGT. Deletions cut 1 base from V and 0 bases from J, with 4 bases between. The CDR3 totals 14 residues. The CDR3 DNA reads TGTGCCAGCAGTGAAGGGGGTAGCAATCAGCCCCAGCATTTT. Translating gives CASSEGGSNQPQHF.

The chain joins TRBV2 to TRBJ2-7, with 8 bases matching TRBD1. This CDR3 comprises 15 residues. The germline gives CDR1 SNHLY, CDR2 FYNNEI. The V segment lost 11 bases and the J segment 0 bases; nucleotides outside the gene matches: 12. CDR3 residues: CAGGTGISLSYEQYF. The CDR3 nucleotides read TGTGCCGGGGGGACAGGTATTTCCCTCTCCTACGAGCAGTACTTC.

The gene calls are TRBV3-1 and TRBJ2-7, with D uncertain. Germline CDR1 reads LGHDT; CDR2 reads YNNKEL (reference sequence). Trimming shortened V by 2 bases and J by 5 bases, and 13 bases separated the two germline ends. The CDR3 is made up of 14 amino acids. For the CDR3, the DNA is TGTGCCAGCAGCCAAAAGGACGGGTGGGACGAGCAGTACTTC. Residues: CASSQKDGWDEQYF.

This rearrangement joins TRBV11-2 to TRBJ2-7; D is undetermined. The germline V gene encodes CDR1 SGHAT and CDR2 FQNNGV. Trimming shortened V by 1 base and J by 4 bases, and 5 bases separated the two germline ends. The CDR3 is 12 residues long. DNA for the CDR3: TGTGCCAGCAGCTTAGTTAGATACGAGCAGTACTTC. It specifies CASSLVRYEQYF.

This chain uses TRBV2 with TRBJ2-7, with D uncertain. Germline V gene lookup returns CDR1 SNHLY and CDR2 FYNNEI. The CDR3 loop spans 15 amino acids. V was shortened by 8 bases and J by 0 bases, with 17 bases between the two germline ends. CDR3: CASSLERQSSYEQYF. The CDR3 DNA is TGTGCCAGCTCTCTGGAGCGTCAAAGCTCCTACGAGCAGTACTTC.

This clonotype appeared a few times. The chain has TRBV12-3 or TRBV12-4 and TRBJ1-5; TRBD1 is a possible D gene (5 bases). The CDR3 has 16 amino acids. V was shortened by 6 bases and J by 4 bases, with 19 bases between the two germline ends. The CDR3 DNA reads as TGTGCCAGCAGCCGCCGGGATGGGGGGGTAAATCAGCCCCAGCATTTT. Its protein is CASSRRDGGVNQPQHF.

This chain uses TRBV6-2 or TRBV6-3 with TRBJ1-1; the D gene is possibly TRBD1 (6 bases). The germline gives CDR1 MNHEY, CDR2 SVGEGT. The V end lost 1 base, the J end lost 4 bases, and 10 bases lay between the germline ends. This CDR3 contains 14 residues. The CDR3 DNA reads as TGTGCCAGCAGTTACTTCGGGGGCGGCACTGAAGCTTTCTTT. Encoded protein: CASSYFGGGTEAFF.

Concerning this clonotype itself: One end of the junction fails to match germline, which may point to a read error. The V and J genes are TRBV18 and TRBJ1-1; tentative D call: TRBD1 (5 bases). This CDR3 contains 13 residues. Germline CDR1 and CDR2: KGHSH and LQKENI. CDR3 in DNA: TGTGCCAGCTCACGCCCGGGGACGGCTGAAGCCTTCTTT. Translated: CASSRPGTAEAFF.

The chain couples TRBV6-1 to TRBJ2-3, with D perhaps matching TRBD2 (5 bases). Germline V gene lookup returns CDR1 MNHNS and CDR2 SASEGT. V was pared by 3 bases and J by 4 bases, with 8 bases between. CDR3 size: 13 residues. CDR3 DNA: TGTGCCAGCAGTGATGAGGAGGCAGATACGCAGTATTTT. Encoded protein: CASSDEEADTQYF.

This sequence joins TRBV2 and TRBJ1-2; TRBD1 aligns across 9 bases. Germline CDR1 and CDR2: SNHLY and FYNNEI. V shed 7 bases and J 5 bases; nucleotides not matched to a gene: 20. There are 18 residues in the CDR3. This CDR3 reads CASNTRDRERARGYGYTF. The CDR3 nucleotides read TGTGCCAGCAATACAAGGGACAGGGAAAGGGCTAGGGGATATGGCTACACCTTC.

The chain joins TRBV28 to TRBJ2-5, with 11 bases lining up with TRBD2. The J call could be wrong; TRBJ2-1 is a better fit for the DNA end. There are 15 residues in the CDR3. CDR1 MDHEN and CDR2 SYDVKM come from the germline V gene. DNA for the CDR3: TGTGCCAGCACCTCGACTAGCGGGATTGAATATGAGCAGTTCTTC. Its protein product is CASTSTSGIEYEQFF.

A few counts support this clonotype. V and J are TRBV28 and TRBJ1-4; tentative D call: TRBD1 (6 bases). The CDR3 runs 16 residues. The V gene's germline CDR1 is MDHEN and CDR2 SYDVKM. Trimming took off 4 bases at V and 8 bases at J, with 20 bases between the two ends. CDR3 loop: CASSSNHRASNEKLFF. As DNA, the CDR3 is TGTGCCAGCAGTTCCAATCACAGGGCGTCCAACGAAAAACTGTTTTTT.

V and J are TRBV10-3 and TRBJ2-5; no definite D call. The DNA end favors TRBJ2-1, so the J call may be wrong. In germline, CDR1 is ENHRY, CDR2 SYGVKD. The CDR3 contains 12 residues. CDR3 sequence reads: CANSPTGYEQFF. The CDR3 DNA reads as TGTGCCAACTCTCCGACGGGCTATGAGCAGTTCTTC.

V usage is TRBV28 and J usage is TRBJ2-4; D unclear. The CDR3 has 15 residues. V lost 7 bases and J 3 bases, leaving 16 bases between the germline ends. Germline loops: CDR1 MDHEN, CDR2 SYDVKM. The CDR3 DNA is TGTGCCAGCAATGGGGTTCGGGCAGGCAAAAACATTCAGTACTTC. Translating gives CASNGVRAGKNIQYF.

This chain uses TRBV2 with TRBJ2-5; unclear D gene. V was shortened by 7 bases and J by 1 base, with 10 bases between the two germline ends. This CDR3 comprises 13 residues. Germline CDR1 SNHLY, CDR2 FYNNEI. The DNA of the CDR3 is TGTGCCAGCAAGGTCCAGAGCCAAGAGACCCAGTACTTC. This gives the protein CASKVQSQETQYF. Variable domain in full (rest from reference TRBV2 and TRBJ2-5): EPEVTQTPSHQVTQMGQEVILRCVPISNHLYFYWYRQILGQKVEFLVSFYNNEISEKSEIFDDQFSVERPDGSNFTLKIRSTKLEDSAMYFCASKVQSQETQYFGPGTRLLVL.

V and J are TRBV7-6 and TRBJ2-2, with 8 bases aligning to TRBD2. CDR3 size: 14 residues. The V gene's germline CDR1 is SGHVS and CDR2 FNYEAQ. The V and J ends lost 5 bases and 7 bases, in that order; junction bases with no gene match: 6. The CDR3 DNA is TGTGCCAGCAGCCCTGATCTAGCGGGCGGGGAGCTGTTTTTT. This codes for CASSPDLAGGELFF.